The 32 T cell receptor beta chains reported below all come from one sample, sequenced in a study of T cells in Graves' hyperthyroidism and ophthalmopathy. Template material for amplifying TCR beta CDR3 regions consisted of RNA transcripts. The primer set for the first-round RT-PCR of the TCR CDR3 was HTBI. Each CDR3 protein is one row after TCRdb ran MiXCR on the multiplex PCR reads. The data hold a few hundred thousand distinct CDR3 sequences, with approximately 44% observed a single time. The sequenced sample was peripheral blood or thyroid tissue (not recorded which). Receptors originate from an adult woman with Graves' disease, either hyperthyroidism or ophthalmopathy (not recorded which).

The chain carries TRBV29-1 and TRBJ2-7, with 10 bases identical to TRBD2. The V segment lost 7 bases and the J segment 5 bases; nucleotides outside the gene matches: 2. The CDR3 covers 11 residues. Germline V gene sequence: CDR1 SQVTM, CDR2 ANQGSEA. CDR3 coding DNA: TGCAGCGCTGGACTAGCGGACGAGCAGTACTTC. It encodes CSAGLADEQYF.

This chain joins TRBV28 and TRBJ2-7; D is uncertain. CDR1 MDHEN and CDR2 SYDVKM come from the germline V gene. V lost 4 bases and J 4 bases, leaving 20 bases between the germline ends. The CDR3 contains 16 residues. The CDR3 is CASSSLVGKGVYEQYF. In DNA, the CDR3 is TGTGCCAGCAGTTCCTTAGTGGGGAAGGGTGTTTACGAGCAGTACTTC.

With regard to this clonotype: A read error may explain this, as a much larger clone is one base away. CDR3 coding DNA: TGTGCCAGCGCCTCTGGTTATGGGGACAGGGGATTTGGGTCCCAAGAGATCCAGTACTTC. Amino acid sequence: CASASGYGDRGFGSQEIQYF. The chain carries TRBV12-3 or TRBV12-4 and TRBJ2-5; 10 nucleotides line up with TRBD1. The CDR3 sequence is 20 residues long.

This clonotype was detected many times. The V gene is TRBV5-1, the J gene TRBJ2-7, with D maybe TRBD2 (7 bases). The CDR3 length is 14 residues. The germline V gene has CDR1 SGHRS and CDR2 YFSETQ. V lost 7 bases and J lost 2, with 16 bases in between. This CDR3 is CASGSGGPAYEQYF. The DNA for the CDR3 is TGCGCCAGCGGCTCGGGGGGCCCTGCCTACGAGCAGTACTTC. Filled out from reference TRBV5-1 and TRBJ2-7, the complete variable domain reads KAGVTQTPRYLIKTRGQQVTLSCSPISGHRSVSWYQQTPGQGLQFLFEYFSETQRNKGNFPGRFSGRQFSNSRSEMNVSTLELGDSALYLCASGSGGPAYEQYFGPGTRLTVT.

There are a few counts of this clonotype. Possible read error: a much larger clone is one base away. V is TRBV9 and J is TRBJ1-6, with D tentatively TRBD1 (6 bases). Germline CDR1 is SGDLS and CDR2 is YYNGEE. V lost 3 bases and J lost 9, with 13 bases in between. The CDR3 length is 14 residues. CDR3 bases: TGTGCCAGCAGCGGGGGGTCAGGGGTTTCACCCCTCCACTTT. It specifies CASSGGSGVSPLHF. Filled out from reference TRBV9 and TRBJ1-6, the complete variable domain reads DSGVTQTPKHLITATGQRVTLRCSPRSGDLSVYWYQQSLDQGLQFLIQYYNGEERAKGNILERFSAQQFPDLHSELNLSSLELGDSALYFCASSGGSGVSPLHFGNGTRLTVT.

This clonotype was observed a handful of times. The chain uses TRBV30 and TRBJ1-1, with D unresolved. Germline V gives CDR1 GTSNPN, CDR2 SVGIG (reference sequence). V shed 2 bases and J shed 1 base, with 8 bases lying between them. The CDR3 runs 13 residues. CDR3 DNA: TGTGCCTGGAGTCCGGGTTCGAACACTGAAGCTTTCTTT. Translation: CAWSPGSNTEAFF.

This clonotype was detected ten times or more. The J gene is TRBJ1-2, the V gene TRBV6-5; D uncertain. Trimming took off 5 bases at V and 8 bases at J, with 15 bases between the two ends. This CDR3 region has 13 residues. Germline assignment: CDR1 MNHEY and CDR2 SVGAGI. In nucleotides, the CDR3 is TGTGCCAGCAGTCCCCCCGGCAAAAGGGGCTACACCTTC. The encoded protein is CASSPPGKRGYTF.

This clonotype was counted once. The rearrangement uses TRBV6-1 and TRBJ1-4, with D unresolved. The germline V gene encodes CDR1 MNHNS and CDR2 SASEGT. Trimming took off 7 bases at V and 0 bases at J, with 9 bases between the two ends. The CDR3 totals 14 residues. The CDR3 coding sequence is TGTGCCAGCAAGAGGGCAGCAACTAATGAAAAACTGTTTTTT. It translates to CASKRAATNEKLFF.

A remark on this clonotype: This sequence may be a read error, since a much larger clone differs from it by one base. The V and J genes are TRBV27 and TRBJ1-1, with D possibly being TRBD1 (6 bases). The CDR3 totals 13 residues. V lost 5 bases to trimming and J lost 5 bases, with 12 bases between them. CDR1 MNHEY and CDR2 SMNVEV come from the germline V gene (reference sequence). CDR3 bases: TGTGCCAGCAGTCATGAACAGGGTACTGAAGCTTTCTTT. Its protein is CASSHEQGTEAFF.

The gene calls are TRBV2 and TRBJ1-4; D is unresolved. The CDR3 has 12 residues. Germline CDR1 reads SNHLY; CDR2 reads FYNNEI. V dropped 7 bases and J dropped 8 bases, with 11 bases sitting between them. The DNA of the CDR3 is TGTGCCAGCACCTACGCGGGCGAAAAACTGTTTTTT. Translation: CASTYAGEKLFF.

This clonotype was picked up one time. The chain has TRBV10-3 and TRBJ2-7; possibly TRBD2 for D (8 bases). The germline V gene encodes CDR1 ENHRY and CDR2 SYGVKD. This CDR3 contains 14 residues. The V end was cut by 10 bases, the J end by 0 bases, with 16 bases between. Written as DNA, the CDR3 is TGTGCCACCAATAGCGGGACAGTCTCCTACGAGCAGTACTTC. Translating gives CATNSGTVSYEQYF.

This clonotype has at least ten counts. As the CDR3 is not closed by the conserved phenylalanine or tryptophan, this likely results from a read error. The DNA for the CDR3 is TGTGCCATCAGTGAGTCTGGCAGGGGGACTAACTATGGCTACACCTCC. Translating it yields CAISESGRGTNYGYTS. This chain links TRBV10-3 with TRBJ1-2; 7 bases fit TRBD1. The germline V gene has CDR1 ENHRY and CDR2 SYGVKD. This CDR3 spans 16 amino acids. With 0 bases clipped from V and 0 bases from J, the junction kept 4 bases outside the gene matches.

The V gene is TRBV7-9, the J gene TRBJ1-6, with 8 bases identical to TRBD1. The CDR3 loop spans 14 amino acids. Germline CDR1 and CDR2: SEHNR and FQNEAQ (reference sequence). V shed 5 bases and J 6 bases; nucleotides not matched to a gene: 3. This chain's CDR3 is CASSQTGANSPLHF. Written as DNA, the CDR3 is TGTGCCAGCAGCCAGACAGGGGCTAATTCACCCCTCCACTTT.

This clonotype came up many times. The V gene is TRBV24-1, the J gene TRBJ2-2, with D maybe TRBD2 (5 bases). V was trimmed by 3 bases and J by 4 bases, leaving 14 bases between them. CDR3 size: 16 residues. In germline, CDR1 is KGHDR, CDR2 SFDVKD. CDR3 region: CATSDTRRTRTGELFF. The CDR3 DNA follows: TGTGCCACCAGTGATACCCGCCGGACTCGCACCGGGGAGCTGTTTTTT.

This clonotype was counted at least ten times. The chain uses TRBV5-1 and TRBJ1-5; D not certain. Looked up from germline, CDR1 is SGHRS and CDR2 is YFSETQ. The CDR3 totals 15 residues. The V gene lost 0 bases and the J gene lost 2 bases, with 9 bases spanning the gap. CDR3 residues: CASSLGDLGNQPQHF. The CDR3 nucleotides read TGCGCCAGCAGCTTGGGTGACTTAGGCAATCAGCCCCAGCATTTT.

The chain combines TRBV2 with TRBJ1-2; TRBD1 matches 8 bases. The V gene end was trimmed by 3 bases and the J gene end by 12 bases; junction bases not matched to a gene: 9. The CDR3 runs 13 residues. Germline CDR1 reads SNHLY; CDR2 reads FYNNEI. The CDR3 loop reads CASSDRGAGGNTF. DNA for the CDR3: TGTGCCAGCAGTGATCGAGGGGCAGGGGGCAACACCTTC.

CDR3 nucleotide sequence: TGTGCCAGCAGCTTCGCGGGACAAGGGACTGAAGCTTTCTTT. Encoded protein: CASSFAGQGTEAFF. The J gene is TRBJ1-1, the V gene TRBV7-2, with D perhaps matching TRBD1 (6 bases). V was clipped by 3 bases and J by 5 bases, with 13 bases between them. Germline CDR1 is SGHTA and CDR2 is FQGNSA. CDR3 length: 14 residues.

This clonotype was detected many times. The chain couples TRBV5-8 to TRBJ1-2, with D tentatively TRBD1 (5 bases). The CDR3 sequence is 14 residues long. Germline CDR1 SGHTS, CDR2 YDEGEE. V was shortened by 6 bases and J by 2 bases, with 14 bases between the two germline ends. The CDR3 is CASKPPDKNYGYTF. As DNA, the CDR3 is TGTGCCAGCAAACCACCGGACAAAAACTATGGCTACACCTTC.

V is TRBV10-3 and J is TRBJ1-2, with 10 bases that match TRBD1. The CDR3 consists of 16 residues. V was clipped by 2 bases and J by 8 bases; unmatched bases: 11. Germline V gene lookup returns CDR1 ENHRY and CDR2 SYGVKD. Written as DNA, the CDR3 is TGTGCCATCAGTGAGCCGGGGACAGGGGAAGAAGGGGGCTACACCTTC. It is translated as CAISEPGTGEEGGYTF.

The chain carries TRBV20-1 and TRBJ1-1; D is unclear. The germline V gene encodes CDR1 DFQATT and CDR2 SNEGSKA (reference sequence). The CDR3 extends over 11 amino acids. Trimming shortened V by 0 bases and J by 6 bases, and 5 bases separated the two germline ends. For the CDR3, the DNA is TGCAGTGCTAGAGACAGTCCTGAAGCTTTCTTT. This gives the protein CSARDSPEAFF.

This clonotype appeared many times. The rearrangement joins TRBV7-2 to TRBJ2-7; 9 positions agree with TRBD2. With 1 base clipped from V and 2 bases from J, the junction kept 3 bases outside the gene matches. The CDR3 has 15 residues. Germline values: CDR1 SGHTA, CDR2 FQGNSA. The CDR3 sequence: CASSLEAGGAYEQYF. CDR3 DNA: TGTGCCAGCAGCTTAGAGGCGGGAGGGGCCTACGAGCAGTACTTC.

Turning to this clonotype: One end of the junction fails to match germline, which may point to a read error. The chain links TRBV4-2 to TRBJ2-7; D is possibly TRBD2 (5 bases). This CDR3 has 13 amino acids. The germline V gene has CDR1 LGHNA and CDR2 YNFKEQ. The CDR3 nucleotides are TGTGCCAGCAGCGAACCGGGCTCCCCTAGCACAAACTTC. Its translation: CASSEPGSPSTNF.

This clonotype occurred many times. The chain carries TRBV2 and TRBJ1-4, with a weak D call TRBD1 (5 bases). CDR1 SNHLY and CDR2 FYNNEI come from the germline V gene. V lost 7 bases to trimming and J lost 5 bases, with 17 bases between them. This CDR3 comprises 15 residues. Written as DNA, the CDR3 is TGTGCCAGCACCTTCTCGGGACTCCCGAATGAAAAACTGTTTTTT. Protein: CASTFSGLPNEKLFF.

The V call is TRBV12-3 or TRBV12-4, the J call TRBJ1-6, with 7 bases aligning to TRBD1. The V and J ends lost 4 bases and 9 bases, in that order; junction bases with no gene match: 9. The CDR3 length is 15 residues. The CDR3 sequence: CASSSPGTVGSPLHF. CDR3 coding DNA: TGTGCCAGCAGTTCTCCCGGGACAGTGGGTTCACCCCTCCACTTT.

The rearrangement links TRBV12-3 or TRBV12-4 to TRBJ2-5; TRBD1 is a possible D gene (6 bases). V was trimmed by 6 bases and J by 7 bases, leaving 9 bases between them. This CDR3 region has 11 residues. The CDR3 loop is CASRDRWTQYF. Here the CDR3 DNA reads TGTGCCAGCAGAGACAGGTGGACCCAGTACTTC.

The rearrangement links TRBV2 to TRBJ1-2, with a tentative D call TRBD1 (5 bases). The CDR3 is 14 residues long. Germline V lookup: CDR1 SNHLY, CDR2 FYNNEI. The ends were cut back, 5 bases at V and 8 bases at J, with 18 bases in the middle. The CDR3 is CASSPSGGGMGYTF. DNA of the CDR3: TGTGCCAGCAGTCCGTCCGGGGGTGGTATGGGCTACACCTTC.

On this clonotype: One end of the junction does not line up with germline, which may come from a read error. CDR3 bases: TGTGCCACCAGTGAGGACAGGGGCGAGGACACTGAAGCTTTCTTT. This sequence encodes CATSEDRGEDTEAFF. This sequence joins TRBV10-3 and TRBJ1-1, with 9 nucleotides matching TRBD1. The CDR3 is made up of 15 amino acids. Germline V gives CDR1 ENHRY, CDR2 SYGVKD.

There are many counts of this clonotype. The rearrangement joins TRBV20-1 to TRBJ2-2; the match to TRBD1 covers 7 bases. The CDR3 is 13 amino acids. Germline assignment: CDR1 DFQATT and CDR2 SNEGSKA (reference sequence). V lost 6 bases and J lost 7; bases outside the gene matches: 8. CDR3: CSATDRVIGELFF. The CDR3 DNA follows: TGCAGTGCGACCGACAGGGTGATCGGGGAGCTGTTTTTT.

This clonotype has more than one count but fewer than ten. This chain joins TRBV2 and TRBJ2-3; D unresolved. The CDR3 extends over 14 amino acids. CDR1 is SNHLY, CDR2 FYNNEI, per germline. Trimming shortened V by 7 bases and J by 0 bases, and 11 bases separated the two germline ends. The CDR3 sequence: CASKPDTSTDTQYF. The DNA of the CDR3 is TGTGCCAGCAAACCAGACACTAGCACAGATACGCAGTATTTT.

J is TRBJ1-4 and V is TRBV20-1; weak D call: TRBD1 (5 bases). This CDR3 spans 13 amino acids. Deletions cut 5 bases from V and 7 bases from J, with 14 bases between. Germline V gene lookup returns CDR1 DFQATT and CDR2 SNEGSKA (reference sequence). CDR3 protein: CSAGHRPTEKLFF. The DNA for the CDR3 is TGCAGTGCTGGTCACAGGCCCACTGAAAAACTGTTTTTT.

This chain links TRBV7-9 with TRBJ2-5; perhaps D is TRBD1 or TRBD2 (6 bases each). Between the trimmed V and J ends, which lost 1 base and 1 base, there was a span of 16 bases. CDR1 and CDR2 (germline): SEHNR, FQNEAQ (reference sequence). The CDR3 extends over 17 amino acids. The CDR3, as DNA: TGTGCCAGCAGCTTAGGAGGGGGGCTGCTTTTCCAAGAGACCCAGTACTTC. The encoded protein is CASSLGGGLLFQETQYF.

The CDR3 region has the DNA TGCAGCGTTGAGTCGGTAGCGGCAATCCAAGAGACCCAGTACTTC. This gives the protein CSVESVAAIQETQYF. The gene calls are TRBV29-1 and TRBJ2-5; D possibly corresponds to TRBD2 (6 bases). Germline CDR1 SQVTM, CDR2 ANQGSEA. V lost 3 bases to trimming and J lost 1 base, with 15 bases between them. The length of the CDR3 is 15 residues.